One and the same sample provided the 21 T cell receptor beta chains below, sequenced in a study of OX40 agonist ivuxolimab in advanced cancers. Repertoires were generated with immunoSEQ multiplex PCR, while TCRdb's copy carries only in-frame clones and drops some. Here the sample spans 42,000 or so clones, 85% to 90% being singletons. Sequences were derived from CD4+ or CD8+ T cells sorted from blood, sampled in a trial of the OX40 agonist ivuxolimab. Source of these receptors: an adult with an advanced solid tumor such as melanoma, head and neck, liver or kidney cancer.

The genes are TRBV7-3 and TRBJ2-3; 9 bases fit TRBD2. V dropped 5 bases and J dropped 2; count of bases not matched to a gene: 5. This CDR3 region has 15 residues. Germline V gene sequence: CDR1 SGHTA, CDR2 FQGTGA. CDR3 residues: CASSPQRGDTDTQYF. The DNA of the CDR3 is TGTGCCAGCAGCCCTCAGCGGGGGGACACAGATACGCAGTATTTT.

This rearrangement joins TRBV19 to TRBJ2-1; no clear D. The V and J ends lost 6 bases and 6 bases respectively, with 9 bases between them. This CDR3 has 12 residues. CDR1 and CDR2 (germline): LNHDA, SQIVND (reference sequence). The CDR3 is CASRGWGNEQFF. The CDR3 DNA reads TGTGCCAGTAGAGGATGGGGCAATGAGCAGTTCTTC.

The chain links TRBV30 to TRBJ2-3; D remains unclear. The germline V gene encodes CDR1 GTSNPN and CDR2 SVGIG (reference sequence). This CDR3 is built from 15 residues. V lost 0 bases and J 3 bases, leaving 13 bases between the germline ends. CDR3 sequence reads: CAWSVGYESTDTQYF. CDR3 nucleotides: TGTGCCTGGAGTGTGGGATACGAATCAACAGATACGCAGTATTTT.

The rearrangement uses TRBV6-1 and TRBJ2-2; TRBD1 agrees at 8 bases. V shed 6 bases, J shed 6 bases, and the junction held 6 bases outside the gene matches. Germline values: CDR1 MNHNS, CDR2 SASEGT. This CDR3 has 14 amino acids. The DNA of the CDR3 is TGTGCCAGCAGGCTGGACAGGGATCCCGGGGAGCTGTTTTTT. This sequence encodes CASRLDRDPGELFF.

The rearrangement uses TRBV27 and TRBJ2-5, with D perhaps matching TRBD2 (6 bases). V was trimmed by 6 bases and J by 1 base, leaving 12 bases between them. The CDR3 sequence is 14 residues long. CDR1 is MNHEY, CDR2 SMNVEV, per germline (reference sequence). The CDR3 DNA reads as TGTGCCAGCAGCGGAGGGGATCCCCAAGAGACCCAGTACTTC. This sequence encodes CASSGGDPQETQYF.

The genes are TRBV7-6 and TRBJ2-3, with TRBD2 matching 11 bases. The V segment lost 5 bases and the J segment 5 bases; nucleotides outside the gene matches: 6. The CDR3 has 15 amino acids. CDR1 and CDR2 (germline): SGHVS, FNYEAQ. CDR3 region: CASSVLAGEIDTQYF. The DNA for the CDR3 is TGTGCCAGCAGCGTACTAGCGGGAGAGATAGATACGCAGTATTTT.

The chain employs TRBV7-2 and TRBJ2-5, with 8 bases lining up with TRBD2. V gave up 2 bases and J gave up 5 bases; unmatched junction bases: 7. This CDR3 contains 15 residues. Per the germline V gene, CDR1 is SGHTA and CDR2 is FQGNSA. The CDR3 region has the DNA TGTGCCAGCAGCTTAAGCAGCGGGAGCCGTGAGACCCAGTACTTC. Translation: CASSLSSGSRETQYF.

V and J are TRBV2 and TRBJ2-7, with 9 bases fitting TRBD2. The CDR3 loop spans 17 amino acids. Germline values: CDR1 SNHLY, CDR2 FYNNEI. The trim removed 7 bases at V and 4 bases at J, leaving 17 bases unmatched. The CDR3 region has the DNA TGTGCCAGCATGGGGGATGGAGGCGGGAGGGCCTCATACGAGCAGTACTTC. Protein sequence: CASMGDGGGRASYEQYF.

The rearrangement joins TRBV7-9 to TRBJ2-7, with TRBD1 matching over 7 bases. CDR1 and CDR2 from the germline V gene are SEHNR and FQNEAQ (reference sequence). The CDR3 totals 14 residues. The V gene end was trimmed by 3 bases and the J gene end by 3 bases; junction bases not matched to a gene: 5. For the CDR3, the DNA is TGTGCCAGCAGCTTTGAAGGGGGCTTCTACGAGCAGTACTTC. It translates to CASSFEGGFYEQYF.

V and J are TRBV6-5 and TRBJ2-1; D not resolved. The CDR3 has 16 amino acids. CDR1 is MNHEY, CDR2 SVGAGI, per germline. V lost 2 bases and J lost 0, with 11 bases in between. The CDR3 DNA reads as TGTGCCAGCAGTTACCGCCCCGCGAGCTCCTACAATGAGCAGTTCTTC. As protein: CASSYRPASSYNEQFF.

The chain joins TRBV6-1 to TRBJ1-1; TRBD1 matches 7 bases. The CDR3 covers 13 residues. V was clipped by 3 bases and J by 7 bases; unmatched bases: 5. CDR1 and CDR2 (germline): MNHNS, SASEGT. In DNA form, the CDR3 reads TGTGCCAGCAGTGATGGGACAGTCCATGAAGCTTTCTTT. Protein product: CASSDGTVHEAFF.

The chain has TRBV29-1 and TRBJ1-2; 7 nucleotides line up with TRBD1. This CDR3 contains 12 residues. V was clipped by 4 bases and J by 4 bases; unmatched bases: 3. CDR1 and CDR2 (germline): SQVTM, ANQGSEA. The CDR3: CSVVSGGYGYTF. CDR3 in DNA: TGCAGCGTTGTGTCAGGGGGCTATGGCTACACCTTC.

The V gene is TRBV6-5, the J gene TRBJ2-7; 9 bases agree with TRBD2. The CDR3 is 15 residues long. CDR1 is MNHEY and CDR2 is SVGAGI in the germline V gene. The V gene end was trimmed by 6 bases and the J gene end by 2 bases; junction bases not matched to a gene: 8. The CDR3 protein is CASRPLAGKTYEQYF. The CDR3 bases are TGTGCCAGCAGACCCCTAGCGGGAAAAACCTACGAGCAGTACTTC.

This clone was seen just once. V gene TRBV28 combines with J gene TRBJ1-3, with 7 bases fitting TRBD1. The CDR3 runs 14 residues. Germline loops: CDR1 MDHEN, CDR2 SYDVKM. Trimming at V came to 6 bases and at J to 4 bases, leaving 6 bases not matched to a gene. The CDR3: CASSGGTVGNTIYF. The CDR3 DNA reads TGTGCCAGCAGCGGGGGGACAGTCGGAAACACCATATATTTT. Full variable domain (remainder filled in from reference TRBV28 and TRBJ1-3): DVKVTQSSRYLVKRTGEKVFLECVQDMDHENMFWYRQDPGLGLRLIYFSYDVKMKEKGDIPEGYSVSREKKERFSLILESASTNQTSMYLCASSGGTVGNTIYFGEGSWLTVV.

The chain combines TRBV4-3 with TRBJ2-3; TRBD2 matches at 9 bases. V dropped 0 bases and J dropped 4; count of bases not matched to a gene: 5. CDR1 and CDR2 from the germline V gene are LGHNA and YSLEER. This CDR3 contains 16 residues. CDR3 coding DNA: TGCGCCAGCAGCCAAGAAGGGCGGGGGGGCGCAGATACGCAGTATTTT. Protein product: CASSQEGRGGADTQYF.

V usage is TRBV12-5 and J usage is TRBJ2-3; TRBD2 matches 12 bases. The CDR3 consists of 16 residues. Germline CDR1 is LGHNT and CDR2 is FRNRAP. Trimming took 1 base from V and 6 from J; bases not matched to a gene: 5. The CDR3 spells CASGLGRLAGADTQYF. In nucleotides, the CDR3 is TGTGCTAGTGGTTTGGGCCGACTAGCGGGAGCTGATACGCAGTATTTT.

The genes are TRBV2 and TRBJ2-7; a possible D gene is TRBD2 (6 bases). This CDR3 has 12 residues. The V end was cut by 7 bases, the J end by 5 bases, with 12 bases between. Germline values: CDR1 SNHLY, CDR2 FYNNEI. CDR3 in DNA: TGTGCCAGCAAAGTATGGGGGGACGAGCAGTACTTC. Its translation is CASKVWGDEQYF.

The chain couples TRBV30 to TRBJ1-4; D perhaps matches TRBD1 (6 bases). Looked up from germline, CDR1 is GTSNPN and CDR2 is SVGIG (reference sequence). The CDR3 contains 14 residues. Trimming removed 2 bases from V and 8 bases from J, with 15 bases in between. Written as DNA, the CDR3 is TGTGCCTGGAGTAAAGGGACAAAGGGCGAAAAACTGTTTTTT. It translates to CAWSKGTKGEKLFF.

The V call is TRBV7-6, the J call TRBJ2-1; the match to TRBD2 covers 10 bases. This CDR3 spans 14 amino acids. Per germline, CDR1 SGHVS and CDR2 FNYEAQ. The V and J ends lost 0 bases and 10 bases, in that order; junction bases with no gene match: 3. CDR3 nucleotide sequence: TGTGCCAGCAGCTTAGCCGGGACTAGCGTGGAGCAGTTCTTC. The encoded protein is CASSLAGTSVEQFF. The variable domain in full, completed from reference TRBV7-6 and TRBJ2-1, reads GAGVSQSPRYKVTKRGQDVALRCDPISGHVSLYWYRQALGQGPEFLTYFNYEAQQDKSGLPNDRFSAERPEGSISTLTIQRTEQRDSAMYRCASSLAGTSVEQFFGPGTRLTVL.

J is TRBJ2-1 and V is TRBV7-6; 8 bases match TRBD1. Germline CDR1 is SGHVS and CDR2 is FNYEAQ. J was trimmed by 5 bases and V by 2 bases; bases with no gene match: 11. The CDR3 loop spans 17 amino acids. In DNA form, the CDR3 reads TGTGCCAGCAGCTTAAATCAAGGGGGGACAGGTCACAATGAGCAGTTCTTC. Its translation: CASSLNQGGTGHNEQFF.

The J gene is TRBJ1-5, the V gene TRBV28; possibly TRBD1 for D (5 bases). The V gene lost 4 bases and the J gene lost 2 bases, with 18 bases spanning the gap. CDR1 and CDR2 (germline): MDHEN, SYDVKM. This CDR3 spans 17 amino acids. The chain's CDR3 is CASSSTLPGQGNQPQHF. The DNA for the CDR3 is TGTGCCAGCAGTTCCACCCTCCCCGGACAAGGCAATCAGCCCCAGCATTTT.